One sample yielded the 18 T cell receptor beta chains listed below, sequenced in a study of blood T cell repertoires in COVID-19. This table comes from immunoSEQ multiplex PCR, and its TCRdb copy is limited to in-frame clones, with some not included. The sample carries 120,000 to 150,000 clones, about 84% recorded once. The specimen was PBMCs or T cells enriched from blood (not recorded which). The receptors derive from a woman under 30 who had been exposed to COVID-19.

In DNA form, the CDR3 reads TGCGCCAGCAGCCATTCCTCGGGGCAAGAGACCCAGTACTTC. It translates to CASSHSSGQETQYF. The chain couples TRBV4-3 to TRBJ2-5; D is possibly TRBD2 (5 bases). Germline V lookup: CDR1 LGHNA, CDR2 YSLEER. Trimming removed 3 bases at V and 2 bases at J, with 10 bases between. The CDR3 length is 14 residues.

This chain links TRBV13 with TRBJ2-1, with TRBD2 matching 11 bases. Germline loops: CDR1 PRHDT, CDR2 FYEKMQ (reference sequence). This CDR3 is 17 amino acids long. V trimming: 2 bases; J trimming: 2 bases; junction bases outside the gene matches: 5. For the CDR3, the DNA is TGTGCCAGCAGCTTAAGTCAGGGACTAGCGGCCTACAATGAGCAGTTCTTC. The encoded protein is CASSLSQGLAAYNEQFF.

The CDR3 DNA reads as TGTGCCAGCAGCTCTATCAGGGAGCTGTTTTTT. Translated, it gives CASSSIRELFF. The chain has TRBV7-9 and TRBJ2-2; unclear D gene. Germline V gives CDR1 SEHNR, CDR2 FQNEAQ (reference sequence). V lost 4 bases, J lost 9 bases, and 6 bases lay in between. This CDR3 is built from 11 residues. Together with reference TRBV7-9 and TRBJ2-2, the CDR3 gives the full variable domain: DTGVSQNPRHKITKRGQNVTFRCDPISEHNRLYWYRQTLGQGPEFLTYFQNEAQLEKSRLLSDRFSAERPKGSFSTLEIQRTEQGDSAMYLCASSSIRELFFGEGSRLTVL.

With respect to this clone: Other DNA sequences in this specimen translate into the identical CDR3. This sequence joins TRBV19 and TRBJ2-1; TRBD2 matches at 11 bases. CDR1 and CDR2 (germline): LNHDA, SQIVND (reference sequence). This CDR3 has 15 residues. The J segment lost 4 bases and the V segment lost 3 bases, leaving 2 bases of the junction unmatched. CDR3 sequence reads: CASSIGLAGYNEQFF. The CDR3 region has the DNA TGTGCCAGTAGTATCGGACTAGCGGGTTACAATGAGCAGTTCTTC. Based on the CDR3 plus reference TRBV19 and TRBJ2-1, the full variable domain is DGGITQSPKYLFRKEGQNVTLSCEQNLNHDAMYWYRQDPGQGLRLIYYSQIVNDFQKGDIAEGYSVSREKKESFPLTVTSAQKNPTAFYLCASSIGLAGYNEQFFGPGTRLTVL.

The CDR3 region has the DNA TGTGCCAGGGAAAACCGAGGGAGTAATGAAAAACTGTTTTTT. Protein: CARENRGSNEKLFF. The V and J genes are TRBV7-3 and TRBJ1-4; no clear D gene. Germline-derived CDR1 and CDR2 are SGHTA and FQGTGA. Trimming took off 9 bases at V and 4 bases at J, with 15 bases between the two ends. CDR3 size: 14 residues. The variable domain in full, with the rest retrieved from reference TRBV7-3 and TRBJ1-4, is GAGVSQTPSNKVTEKGKYVELRCDPISGHTALYWYRQSLGQGPEFLIYFQGTGAADDSGLPNDRFFAVRPEGSVSTLKIQRTERGDSAVYLCARENRGSNEKLFFGSGTQLSVL.

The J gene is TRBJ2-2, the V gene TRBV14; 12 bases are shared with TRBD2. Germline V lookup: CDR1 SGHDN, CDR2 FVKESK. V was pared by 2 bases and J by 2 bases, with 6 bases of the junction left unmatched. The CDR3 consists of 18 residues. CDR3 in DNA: TGTGCCAGCAGCCAATTTACTAGCGGGAGGACTAACACCGGGGAGCTGTTTTTT. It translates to CASSQFTSGRTNTGELFF.

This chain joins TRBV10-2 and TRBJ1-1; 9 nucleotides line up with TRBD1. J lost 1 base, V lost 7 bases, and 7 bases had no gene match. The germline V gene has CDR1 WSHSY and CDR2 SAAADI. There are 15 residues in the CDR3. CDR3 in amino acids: CASIPPGQGNTEAFF. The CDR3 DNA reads TGCGCCAGCATCCCACCGGGACAGGGGAACACTGAAGCTTTCTTT.

The CDR3 loop is CASSPLDSGNTIYF. The DNA for the CDR3 is TGTGCCAGCAGTCCCCTAGACTCTGGAAACACCATATATTTT. The chain combines TRBV6-6 with TRBJ1-3, with D unresolved. The CDR3 consists of 14 residues. V was pared by 5 bases and J by 0 bases, with 8 bases between. Per germline, CDR1 MNHNY and CDR2 SVGAGI (reference sequence).

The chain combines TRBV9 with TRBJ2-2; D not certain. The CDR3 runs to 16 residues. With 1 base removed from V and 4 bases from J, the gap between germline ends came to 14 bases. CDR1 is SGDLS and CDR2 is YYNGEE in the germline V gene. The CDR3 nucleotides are TGTGCCAGCAGCGTAACCAGCGATGGCGGCACCGGGGAGCTGTTTTTT. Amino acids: CASSVTSDGGTGELFF.

DNA of the CDR3: TGTGCCAGCAGTTATTCGACAGGTCTAGGTGAAAAACTGTTTTTT. This sequence encodes CASSYSTGLGEKLFF. The chain has TRBV6-5 and TRBJ1-4, with a possible D match to TRBD1 (6 bases). CDR3 length equals 15 residues. The V gene's germline CDR1 is MNHEY and CDR2 SVGAGI. V was shortened by 3 bases and J by 7 bases, with 15 bases between the two germline ends.

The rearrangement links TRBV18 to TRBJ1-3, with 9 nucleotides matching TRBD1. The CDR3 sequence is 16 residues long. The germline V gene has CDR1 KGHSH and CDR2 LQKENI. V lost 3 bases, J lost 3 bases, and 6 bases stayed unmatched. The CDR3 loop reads CASSPGQGFSGNTIYF. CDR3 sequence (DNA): TGTGCCAGCTCACCCGGACAGGGGTTCAGTGGAAACACCATATATTTT.

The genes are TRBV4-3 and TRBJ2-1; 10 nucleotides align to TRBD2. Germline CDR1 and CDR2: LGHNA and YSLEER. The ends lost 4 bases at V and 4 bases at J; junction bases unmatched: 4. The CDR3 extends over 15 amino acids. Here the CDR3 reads CASSRGLADYNEQFF. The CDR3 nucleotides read TGCGCCAGCAGCCGCGGACTAGCGGATTACAATGAGCAGTTCTTC.

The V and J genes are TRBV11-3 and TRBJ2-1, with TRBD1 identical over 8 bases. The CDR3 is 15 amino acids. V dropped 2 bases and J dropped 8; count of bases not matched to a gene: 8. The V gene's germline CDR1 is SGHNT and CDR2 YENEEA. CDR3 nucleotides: TGTGCCAGCAGCTTAAGGCCAGGGGGCAACGATGAGCAGTTCTTC. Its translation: CASSLRPGGNDEQFF.

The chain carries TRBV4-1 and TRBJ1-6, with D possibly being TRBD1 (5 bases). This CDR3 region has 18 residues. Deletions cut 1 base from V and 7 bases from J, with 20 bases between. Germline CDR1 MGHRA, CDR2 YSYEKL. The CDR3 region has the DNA TGCGCCAGCAGCCAAGCTCTCCTCCTGGGGGGAGGCAATTCACCCCTCCACTTT. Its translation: CASSQALLLGGGNSPLHF.

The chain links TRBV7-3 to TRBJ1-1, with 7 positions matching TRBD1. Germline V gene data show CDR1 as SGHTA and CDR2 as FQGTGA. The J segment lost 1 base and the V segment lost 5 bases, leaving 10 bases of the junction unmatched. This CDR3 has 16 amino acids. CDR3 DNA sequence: TGTGCCAGCAGCCTAGATGGGACAGCTAAGAACACTGAAGCTTTCTTT. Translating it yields CASSLDGTAKNTEAFF.

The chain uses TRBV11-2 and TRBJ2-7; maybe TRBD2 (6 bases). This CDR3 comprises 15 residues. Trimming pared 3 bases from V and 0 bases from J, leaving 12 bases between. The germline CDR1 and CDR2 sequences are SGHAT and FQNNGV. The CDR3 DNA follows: TGTGCCAGCAGCTTCCTTTCCGGGAGCTCCTACGAGCAGTACTTC. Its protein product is CASSFLSGSSYEQYF.

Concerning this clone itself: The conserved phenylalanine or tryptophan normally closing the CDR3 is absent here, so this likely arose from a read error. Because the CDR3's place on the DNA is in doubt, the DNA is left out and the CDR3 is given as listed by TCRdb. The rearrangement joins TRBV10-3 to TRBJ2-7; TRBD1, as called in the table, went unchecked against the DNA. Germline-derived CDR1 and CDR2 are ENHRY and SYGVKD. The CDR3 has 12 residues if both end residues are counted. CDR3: CAISESVWGRPH.

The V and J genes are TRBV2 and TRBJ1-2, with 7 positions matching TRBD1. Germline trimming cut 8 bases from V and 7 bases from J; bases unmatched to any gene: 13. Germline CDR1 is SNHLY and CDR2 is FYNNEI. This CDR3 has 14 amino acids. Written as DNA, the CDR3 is TGTGCCAGCCCGAGAGAGGGGGACAGTGGTGGCTACACCTTC. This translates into CASPREGDSGGYTF.